This paragraph reports one TCR beta chain. Deletions cut 4 bases from V and 4 bases from J, with 7 bases between. Germline V CDR1 and CDR2: KGHDR, SFDVKD. This CDR3 has 13 amino acids. The data belong to a study of blood T cell repertoires in COVID-19. Method: immunoSEQ multiplex PCR; TCRdb's copy keeps in-frame clones and lacks some. The sample shows around 200,000 clones, under 90% of them seen only once. This receptor was identified in a woman aged 40 to 49 with active or convalescent COVID-19. The J gene is TRBJ1-5, the V gene TRBV24-1; a weak D match, TRBD1 (5 bases). The sequenced sample was peripheral blood. The CDR3 nucleotides read TGTGCCACCAGTGAACAGGAAAATCAGCCCCAGCATTTT. It translates to CATSEQENQPQHF.